One sample yielded the 9 T cell receptor beta chains listed below, sequenced in a study of blood T cells in healthy people across ages. It was with a sample-barcoded 5' primer and a J-beta primer mix that a second PCR of about 6 to 12 cycles was run. TCRdb re-analysed the 5' RACE reads in MiXCR, keeping a single row per CDR3 protein. In the table there are more than 800,000 distinct CDR3 sequences, 40% to 45% of which are singletons. Sequenced input: blood. The receptors here all came from a woman between 55 and 75 years old in good health.

This chain connects TRBV29-1 to TRBJ2-1; D may match TRBD1 or TRBD2 (5 bases each). Germline CDR1 is SQVTM and CDR2 is ANQGSEA. The CDR3 is made up of 15 amino acids. The V end lost 3 bases, the J end lost 3 bases, and 15 bases lay between the germline ends. The CDR3 DNA is TGCAGCGTTGACACGACGGGGCAGGGCTACAATGAGCAGTTCTTC. Encoded protein: CSVDTTGQGYNEQFF.

This clonotype was picked up a small number of times. V usage is TRBV3-1 and J usage is TRBJ2-1; D unclear. The CDR3 is made up of 13 amino acids. CDR1 and CDR2 from the germline V gene are LGHDT and YNNKEL (reference sequence). The ends were cut back, 4 bases at V and 4 bases at J, with 8 bases in the middle. The CDR3 here is CASSRVRYNEQFF. The CDR3 DNA is TGTGCCAGCAGCCGAGTCAGATACAATGAGCAGTTCTTC.

This sequence joins TRBV29-1 and TRBJ2-7; D is unclear. V dropped 0 bases and J dropped 1 base, with 7 bases sitting between them. The CDR3 covers 13 residues. Germline loops: CDR1 SQVTM, CDR2 ANQGSEA. This CDR3 reads CSVEDPASYEQYF. The CDR3 region has the DNA TGCAGCGTTGAAGATCCCGCGTCCTACGAGCAGTACTTC.

This chain uses TRBV12-3 or TRBV12-4 with TRBJ1-2, with a tentative D call TRBD1 (5 bases). The CDR3 consists of 12 residues. V gave up 8 bases and J gave up 7 bases, with 14 bases separating them. The CDR3 coding sequence is TGTGCCAGCGGATTAACAGGCTGTGGCTACACCTTC. It specifies CASGLTGCGYTF.

Note on this clonotype: At one of its ends the junction is not consistent with the germline gene, which may arise from a read error. The genes are TRBV14 and TRBJ2-3, with D possibly TRBD2 on 5 matching bases. The CDR3 extends over 15 amino acids. Germline CDR1 is SGHDN and CDR2 is FVKESK. CDR3 region: CASSPQTGDTDTQYF. Here the CDR3 DNA reads TGTGCCAGTAGCCCCCAAACCGGGGACACAGATACGCAGTATTTT.

V and J are TRBV27 and TRBJ2-1, with a possible D match to TRBD2 (5 bases). Trimming took off 6 bases at V and 4 bases at J, with 16 bases between the two ends. From germline, CDR1 is MNHEY and CDR2 SMNVEV (reference sequence). There are 15 residues in the CDR3. The CDR3 region is CASRRTSGEYNEQFF. CDR3 DNA sequence: TGTGCCAGCAGGAGAACTTCCGGGGAATACAATGAGCAGTTCTTC.

This clonotype was observed a few times. The gene calls are TRBV6-1 and TRBJ2-6; weak D call: TRBD2 (6 bases). The V end lost 8 bases, the J end lost 2 bases, and 25 bases lay between the germline ends. CDR1 and CDR2 (germline): MNHNS, SASEGT. CDR3 length: 19 amino acids. CDR3 bases: TGTGCCAGCTATCCCGAACGGGGTCAGGACTATGCTGGGGCCAACGTCCTGACTTTC. It is translated as CASYPERGQDYAGANVLTF.

The rearrangement joins TRBV13 to TRBJ1-1; 7 nucleotides align to TRBD1. The CDR3 is 16 residues long. Trimming cost V 5 bases and J 0 bases; bases outside gene matches: 9. Germline CDR1 is PRHDT and CDR2 is FYEKMQ (reference sequence). The CDR3 nucleotides read TGTGCCAGCAGCCCCCCGACAGGGACTATGAACACTGAAGCTTTCTTT. It is translated as CASSPPTGTMNTEAFF.

This clonotype appeared a few times. The V gene is TRBV29-1, the J gene TRBJ2-7; D ambiguous. This CDR3 contains 13 residues. Trimming removed 7 bases at V and 0 bases at J, with 13 bases between. The germline V gene encodes CDR1 SQVTM and CDR2 ANQGSEA. In DNA, the CDR3 is TGCAGCGCCGTAGGCTTTAGCTCCTACGAGCAGTACTTC. Amino acids: CSAVGFSSYEQYF.